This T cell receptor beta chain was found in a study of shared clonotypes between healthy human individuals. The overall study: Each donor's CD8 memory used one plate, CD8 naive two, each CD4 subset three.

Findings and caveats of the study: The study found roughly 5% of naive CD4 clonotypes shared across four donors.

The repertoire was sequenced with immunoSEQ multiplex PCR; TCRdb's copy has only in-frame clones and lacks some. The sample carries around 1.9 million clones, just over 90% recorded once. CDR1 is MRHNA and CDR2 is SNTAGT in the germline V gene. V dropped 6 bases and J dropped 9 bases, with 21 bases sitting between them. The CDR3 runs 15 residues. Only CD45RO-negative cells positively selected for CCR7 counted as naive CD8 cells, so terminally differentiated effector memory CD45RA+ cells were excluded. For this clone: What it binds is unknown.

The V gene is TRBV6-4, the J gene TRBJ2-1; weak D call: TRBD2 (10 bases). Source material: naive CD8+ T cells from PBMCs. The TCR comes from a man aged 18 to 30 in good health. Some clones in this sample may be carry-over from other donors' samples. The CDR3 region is CASSPSLAGQGEQFF. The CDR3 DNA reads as TGTGCCAGCAGCCCGTCACTAGCGGGACAGGGTGAGCAGTTCTTC.